Each of the 27 T cell receptor beta chains below was sequenced from the same sample in a study of beta chain features in type 1 diabetes. Isolated RNA was reverse transcribed in full, so expressed TCRB transcripts were sequenced. This table comes from immunoSEQ multiplex PCR, and its TCRdb copy is limited to in-frame clones, with some not included. The data hold around 430,000 clones, with 30% observed a single time. Sequencing was performed on naive CD4+ T cells from blood. These receptors all come from a man aged 18-30 years in good health.

This clone has only a few counts. The rearrangement links TRBV4-1 to TRBJ2-3; TRBD1 agrees at 7 bases. The J segment lost 1 base and the V segment lost 4 bases, leaving 5 bases of the junction unmatched. The CDR3 sequence is 15 residues long. The germline V gene encodes CDR1 MGHRA and CDR2 YSYEKL. The CDR3 DNA is TGCGCCAGCAGCCTAACAGGGGTCGGCACAGATACGCAGTATTTT. This gives the protein CASSLTGVGTDTQYF.

V is TRBV5-1 and J is TRBJ2-6, with a possible D match to TRBD1 (5 bases). Germline loops: CDR1 SGHRS, CDR2 YFSETQ. This CDR3 contains 17 residues. V gave up 2 bases and J gave up 2 bases, with 14 bases separating them. CDR3 in DNA: TGCGCCAGCAGCTTCGCAGGGATTAACCCTGGGGCCAACGTCCTGACTTTC. Residues: CASSFAGINPGANVLTF.

This clone was observed a few times. The sample contains more than one DNA sequence encoding this CDR3. The chain joins TRBV28 to TRBJ2-3; no reliable D call. Germline V gene sequence: CDR1 MDHEN, CDR2 SYDVKM. This CDR3 contains 13 residues. Trimming removed 3 bases at V and 2 bases at J, with 6 bases between. For the CDR3, the DNA is TGTGCCAGCAGTTTGGGGATCACAGATACGCAGTATTTT. Translated, it gives CASSLGITDTQYF.

This clone appeared a few times. J is TRBJ1-1 and V is TRBV29-1, with no clear D. The germline V and J ends were trimmed by 5 bases and 5 bases, with 12 bases remaining between them. CDR3 length equals 12 residues. Per germline, CDR1 SQVTM and CDR2 ANQGSEA. CDR3 bases: TGCAGCGTTTGCGGCTTCCGTACTGAAGCTTTCTTT. The encoded protein is CSVCGFRTEAFF. Combining the CDR3 with reference TRBV29-1 and TRBJ1-1 gives the whole variable domain SAVISQKPSRDICQRGTSLTIQCQVDSQVTMMFWYRQQPGQSLTLIATANQGSEATYESGFVIDKFPISRPNLTFSTLTVSNMSPEDSSIYLCSVCGFRTEAFFGQGTRLTVV.

V gene TRBV7-2 combines with J gene TRBJ1-1; TRBD1 is a possible D gene (6 bases). With 5 bases removed from V and 2 bases from J, the gap between germline ends came to 21 bases. CDR3 length: 17 amino acids. Germline V lookup: CDR1 SGHTA, CDR2 FQGNSA. The CDR3, as DNA: TGTGCCAGCAGCCTCTCTCCGCGAGGGACAAGTAACACTGAAGCTTTCTTT. This sequence encodes CASSLSPRGTSNTEAFF.

The chain joins TRBV29-1 to TRBJ2-5, with 10 bases lining up with TRBD1. CDR1 is SQVTM and CDR2 is ANQGSEA in the germline V gene. The CDR3 loop spans 14 amino acids. The trim removed 7 bases at V and 4 bases at J, leaving 9 bases unmatched. CDR3 loop: CSERPGQGRETQYF. The CDR3 DNA is TGCAGCGAACGACCGGGACAGGGGAGAGAGACCCAGTACTTC.

For the CDR3, the DNA is TGTGCCAGCTCACCATATAAAGATCCTGGGGCCAACGTCCTGACTTTC. Encoded protein: CASSPYKDPGANVLTF. The chain combines TRBV18 with TRBJ2-6; D remains ambiguous. This CDR3 contains 16 residues. Germline V gives CDR1 KGHSH, CDR2 LQKENI. Trimming took off 2 bases at V and 2 bases at J, with 10 bases between the two ends.

This clone was seen a few times. The V call is TRBV4-1, the J call TRBJ2-7; D remains unclear. V lost 4 bases to trimming and J lost 2 bases, with 18 bases between them. CDR1 MGHRA and CDR2 YSYEKL come from the germline V gene. CDR3 length equals 16 residues. The CDR3 DNA follows: TGCGCCAGCAGCCCAGTCAACGTCGGACCTACCTACGAGCAGTACTTC. Its protein is CASSPVNVGPTYEQYF.

This clone has a handful of counts. The chain links TRBV25-1 to TRBJ2-1; 13 bases are shared with TRBD2. Germline CDR1 MGHDK, CDR2 SYGVNS. Trimming cost V 1 base and J 12 bases; bases outside gene matches: 12. The CDR3 is 17 residues long. CDR3 region: CASSELRLTSGRIVQFF. The CDR3 DNA reads as TGTGCCAGCAGTGAATTACGGTTGACTAGCGGGAGGATCGTGCAGTTCTTC.

This chain joins TRBV5-4 and TRBJ2-1, with 10 bases lining up with TRBD2. This CDR3 spans 15 amino acids. V gave up 5 bases and J gave up 5 bases; unmatched junction bases: 7. Per the germline V gene, CDR1 is SGHNT and CDR2 is YYREEE (reference sequence). The chain's CDR3 is CASRGASGSDNEQFF. The DNA of the CDR3 is TGTGCCAGCAGGGGGGCTAGCGGGAGCGACAATGAGCAGTTCTTC.

About this clone: Other DNA sequences in the sample encode the same CDR3. The gene calls are TRBV7-2 and TRBJ2-1, with TRBD2 identical over 11 bases. J lost 4 bases, V lost 1 base, and 0 bases had no gene match. The CDR3 contains 15 residues. Germline V CDR1 and CDR2: SGHTA, FQGNSA. CDR3 region: CASSLGLAGYNEQFF. The CDR3 nucleotides read TGTGCCAGCAGCTTAGGACTAGCGGGGTACAATGAGCAGTTCTTC.

This clone was counted between two and nine times. The chain is built from TRBV30 and TRBJ2-5, with 8 bases identical to TRBD2. Germline lookup yields CDR1 GTSNPN and CDR2 SVGIG (reference sequence). The trim removed 0 bases at V and 1 base at J, leaving 4 bases unmatched. CDR3 length: 15 residues. CDR3 residues: CAWSVALAGQETQYF. The CDR3 DNA sequence: TGTGCCTGGAGTGTCGCCCTAGCGGGCCAAGAGACCCAGTACTTC. The complete variable domain, with remaining parts taken from reference TRBV30 and TRBJ2-5, reads SQTIHQWPATLVQPVGSPLSLECTVEGTSNPNLYWYRQAAGRGLQLLFYSVGIGQISSEVPQNLSASRPQDRQFILSSKKLLLSDSGFYLCAWSVALAGQETQYFGPGTRLLVL.

The rearrangement uses TRBV6-5 and TRBJ1-1; D may be TRBD1 (5 bases). From germline, CDR1 is MNHEY and CDR2 SVGAGI. The CDR3 length is 13 residues. V gave up 6 bases and J gave up 10 bases, with 18 bases separating them. CDR3 sequence reads: CASRAGANSRAFF. CDR3 DNA sequence: TGTGCCAGCAGAGCCGGGGCCAATTCTCGAGCTTTCTTT.

The V gene is TRBV7-2, the J gene TRBJ1-1, with D unresolved. The CDR3 has 13 residues. Looked up from germline, CDR1 is SGHTA and CDR2 is FQGNSA. The V end lost 3 bases, the J end lost 2 bases, and 7 bases lay between the germline ends. This chain's CDR3 is CASSFNENTEAFF. In nucleotides, the CDR3 is TGTGCCAGCAGCTTCAACGAAAACACTGAAGCTTTCTTT. Full variable domain (remainder filled in from reference TRBV7-2 and TRBJ1-1): GAGVSQSPSNKVTEKGKDVELRCDPISGHTALYWYRQSLGQGLEFLIYFQGNSAPDKSGLPSDRFSAERTGGSVSTLTIQRTQQEDSAVYLCASSFNENTEAFFGQGTRLTVV.

This clone has a handful of counts. This sample includes further DNA sequences coding for the same CDR3. V is TRBV30 and J is TRBJ1-1; D is uncertain. V shed 0 bases and J shed 2 bases, with 7 bases lying between them. The CDR3 has 13 residues. Looked up from germline, CDR1 is GTSNPN and CDR2 is SVGIG (reference sequence). CDR3 sequence (DNA): TGTGCCTGGAGTGTACGGCCTAACACTGAAGCTTTCTTT. This codes for CAWSVRPNTEAFF.

This clone was seen only once. J is TRBJ1-1 and V is TRBV7-9; D is perhaps TRBD1 (5 bases). The ends were cut back, 5 bases at V and 1 base at J, with 14 bases in the middle. The CDR3 runs to 15 residues. Germline V CDR1 and CDR2: SEHNR, FQNEAQ (reference sequence). CDR3 bases: TGTGCCAGCAGCCCTCGAGCTGGGGGGAACACTGAAGCTTTCTTT. Encoded protein: CASSPRAGGNTEAFF.

This clone was detected a few times. The chain uses TRBV29-1 and TRBJ2-5; possibly TRBD1 for D (5 bases). Germline CDR1 and CDR2: SQVTM and ANQGSEA. Trimming took off 4 bases at V and 7 bases at J, with 19 bases between the two ends. This CDR3 has 14 amino acids. The CDR3 here is CSVGQGFTLGTQYF. The CDR3 coding sequence is TGCAGCGTTGGCCAGGGCTTCACCTTAGGGACCCAGTACTTC.

This clone was observed a few times. This chain uses TRBV29-1 with TRBJ1-1, with D perhaps matching TRBD1 (5 bases). The germline CDR1 and CDR2 sequences are SQVTM and ANQGSEA. The CDR3 length is 14 residues. V shed 4 bases and J shed 4 bases, with 16 bases lying between them. Written as DNA, the CDR3 is TGCAGCGTTGTTTACCCAGGGCTCGGCACTGAAGCTTTCTTT. Its translation: CSVVYPGLGTEAFF.

This clone showed up just a few times. The chain carries TRBV25-1 and TRBJ2-7; 10 bases line up with TRBD1. Trimming took 4 bases from V and 2 from J; bases not matched to a gene: 5. The CDR3 length is 15 residues. CDR1 and CDR2 from the germline V gene are MGHDK and SYGVNS. Here the CDR3 reads CASSAAGTGAYEQYF. In DNA form, the CDR3 reads TGTGCCAGCAGTGCTGCCGGGACAGGGGCCTACGAGCAGTACTTC.

The chain combines TRBV5-1 with TRBJ2-7, with TRBD2 matching over 8 bases. The V segment lost 0 bases and the J segment 2 bases; nucleotides outside the gene matches: 4. The CDR3 has 15 amino acids. Per germline, CDR1 SGHRS and CDR2 YFSETQ. The CDR3 DNA reads as TGCGCCAGCAGCTTGGCTCCGGGAGGGCCCTACGAGCAGTACTTC. Its protein is CASSLAPGGPYEQYF.

This clone was observed a few times. The chain couples TRBV4-2 to TRBJ2-2; D remains unclear. CDR1 is LGHNA, CDR2 YNFKEQ, per germline. The V and J ends lost 4 bases and 5 bases respectively, with 11 bases between them. CDR3 length: 14 amino acids. DNA of the CDR3: TGTGCCAGCAGCCCACGACTCCGTACCGGGGAGCTGTTTTTT. Protein sequence: CASSPRLRTGELFF.

The chain links TRBV18 to TRBJ2-1; weak D call: TRBD2 (6 bases). The length of the CDR3 is 15 residues. Trimming shortened V by 3 bases and J by 4 bases, and 13 bases separated the two germline ends. Germline CDR1 reads KGHSH; CDR2 reads LQKENI. CDR3 amino acids: CASSPAGTQYNEQFF. The CDR3 coding sequence is TGTGCCAGCTCACCGGCCGGGACTCAATACAATGAGCAGTTCTTC.

The chain recombines TRBV15 with TRBJ2-7; 7 nucleotides match TRBD1. V trimming: 4 bases; J trimming: 3 bases; junction bases outside the gene matches: 6. Germline V gives CDR1 LNHNV, CDR2 YYDKDF (reference sequence). This CDR3 has 14 amino acids. This CDR3 reads CATSTGDRDYEQYF. Here the CDR3 DNA reads TGTGCCACCAGCACCGGGGACAGAGACTACGAGCAGTACTTC. Supplemented by reference TRBV15 and TRBJ2-7, the full variable domain reads DAMVIQNPRYQVTQFGKPVTLSCSQTLNHNVMYWYQQKSSQAPKLLFHYYDKDFNNEADTPDNFQSRRPNTSFCFLDIRSPGLGDTAMYLCATSTGDRDYEQYFGPGTRLTVT.

This clone was seen a few times. The chain links TRBV5-1 to TRBJ2-7; a weak D match, TRBD1 (5 bases). V shed 7 bases and J shed 5 bases, with 16 bases lying between them. CDR3 length: 13 amino acids. Per the germline V gene, CDR1 is SGHRS and CDR2 is YFSETQ. CDR3 loop: CASSTSGIDEQYF. The CDR3 DNA is TGCGCCAGCTCGACATCAGGGATCGACGAGCAGTACTTC.

V gene TRBV7-2 combines with J gene TRBJ2-7; 11 bases are shared with TRBD2. The CDR3 is made up of 14 amino acids. Germline CDR1 is SGHTA and CDR2 is FQGNSA. Trimming removed 4 bases from V and 4 bases from J; junction bases left unmatched: 3. The CDR3 DNA reads TGTGCCAGCAGCTCCGGGACTAGCGGTTACGAGCAGTACTTC. Its translation is CASSSGTSGYEQYF.

The chain couples TRBV28 to TRBJ1-4; the D is unclear. In germline, CDR1 is MDHEN, CDR2 SYDVKM. The CDR3 sequence is 13 residues long. The V and J ends lost 3 bases and 5 bases respectively, with 7 bases between them. This CDR3 reads CASSLGLNEKLFF. Written as DNA, the CDR3 is TGTGCCAGCAGTTTGGGGTTAAATGAAAAACTGTTTTTT.

The chain recombines TRBV7-9 with TRBJ2-3; a possible D gene is TRBD1 (6 bases). The V end lost 0 bases, the J end lost 5 bases, and 9 bases lay between the germline ends. The length of the CDR3 is 14 residues. Germline V CDR1 and CDR2: SEHNR, FQNEAQ (reference sequence). The CDR3 bases are TGTGCCAGCAGCTTAGCAGGGGGAGTAGATACGCAGTATTTT. This translates into CASSLAGGVDTQYF.